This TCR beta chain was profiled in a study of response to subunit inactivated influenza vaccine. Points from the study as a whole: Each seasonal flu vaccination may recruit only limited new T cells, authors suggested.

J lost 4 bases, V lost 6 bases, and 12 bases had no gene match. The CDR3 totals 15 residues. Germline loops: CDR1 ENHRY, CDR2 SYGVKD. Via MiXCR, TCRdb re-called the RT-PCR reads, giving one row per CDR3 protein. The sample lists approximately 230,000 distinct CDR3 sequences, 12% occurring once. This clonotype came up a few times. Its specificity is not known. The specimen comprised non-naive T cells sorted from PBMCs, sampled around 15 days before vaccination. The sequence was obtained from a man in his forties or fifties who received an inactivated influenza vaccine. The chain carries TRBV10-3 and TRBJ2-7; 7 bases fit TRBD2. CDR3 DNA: TGTGCCATCAGGGAGGATGGCGGGAGCTGGTACGAGCAGTACTTC. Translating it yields CAIREDGGSWYEQYF.